The 26 T cell receptor beta chains presented below share a single source sample, sequenced in a study of blood T cell repertoires in COVID-19. Sequencing was performed with immunoSEQ multiplex PCR; in TCRdb, only in-frame clones are kept and a portion is missing. The sample lists 350,000 or so clones; around 87% were seen once. The sequenced sample consisted of peripheral blood. The receptors shown here come from a woman aged 25 to 39 with COVID-19, enrolled during active disease.

The chain uses TRBV19 and TRBJ1-2, with 11 bases lining up with TRBD1. The V gene end was trimmed by 4 bases and the J gene end by 2 bases; junction bases not matched to a gene: 6. The CDR3 has 16 amino acids. Germline lookup yields CDR1 LNHDA and CDR2 SQIVND (reference sequence). The CDR3 loop is CASSTAGQGANYGYTF. The CDR3 region has the DNA TGTGCCAGTAGTACTGCCGGACAGGGGGCAAACTATGGCTACACCTTC. Complete variable domain (other parts from reference TRBV19 and TRBJ1-2): DGGITQSPKYLFRKEGQNVTLSCEQNLNHDAMYWYRQDPGQGLRLIYYSQIVNDFQKGDIAEGYSVSREKKESFPLTVTSAQKNPTAFYLCASSTAGQGANYGYTFGSGTRLTVV.

This clone was seen at least ten times. This chain links TRBV7-9 with TRBJ2-1; D might be TRBD2 (5 bases). V dropped 6 bases and J dropped 4 bases, with 13 bases sitting between them. This CDR3 is 14 amino acids long. CDR1 and CDR2 from the germline V gene are SEHNR and FQNEAQ (reference sequence). DNA of the CDR3: TGTGCCAGCAGTTTCAACGGGGAGTACAATGAGCAGTTCTTC. Encoded protein: CASSFNGEYNEQFF.

The CDR3, as DNA: TGTGCCACCAGCAGGGGACTAGCGGGAGACTTCGACGAGCAGTACTTC. Translated, it gives CATSRGLAGDFDEQYF. The chain has TRBV15 and TRBJ2-7; 14 bases fit TRBD2. CDR3 length: 16 residues. Germline V gene sequence: CDR1 LNHNV, CDR2 YYDKDF (reference sequence). V lost 3 bases to trimming and J lost 5 bases; unmatched junction nucleotides: 6.

J is TRBJ2-5 and V is TRBV9, with D perhaps TRBD2 (5 bases). Per germline, CDR1 SGDLS and CDR2 YYNGEE. The CDR3 runs 15 residues. Trimming removed 0 bases at V and 1 base at J, with 10 bases between. The CDR3 is CASSVGAASQETQYF. The CDR3 DNA is TGTGCCAGCAGCGTAGGAGCGGCAAGCCAAGAGACCCAGTACTTC.

The chain links TRBV28 to TRBJ1-6, with TRBD1 as a possible D gene (6 bases). V was clipped by 9 bases and J by 9 bases, with 15 bases between them. The CDR3 totals 13 residues. In germline, CDR1 is MDHEN, CDR2 SYDVKM. The CDR3 nucleotides are TGTGCCAGTACAGGGTCCGTTTTTTCACCCCTCCACTTT. The encoded protein is CASTGSVFSPLHF.

A remark on this clone: Other nucleotide sequences in the sample specify the same CDR3. V usage is TRBV30 and J usage is TRBJ2-1, with TRBD2 matching 8 bases. V was pared by 0 bases and J by 6 bases, with 4 bases of the junction left unmatched. Per germline, CDR1 GTSNPN and CDR2 SVGIG (reference sequence). CDR3 size: 14 residues. Here the CDR3 reads CAWSVLAGPNEQFF. The DNA for the CDR3 is TGTGCCTGGAGTGTTCTAGCGGGCCCCAATGAGCAGTTCTTC. Full variable domain (outside the CDR3, taken from reference TRBV30 and TRBJ2-1): SQTIHQWPATLVQPVGSPLSLECTVEGTSNPNLYWYRQAAGRGLQLLFYSVGIGQISSEVPQNLSASRPQDRQFILSSKKLLLSDSGFYLCAWSVLAGPNEQFFGPGTRLTVL.

V is TRBV7-2 and J is TRBJ1-1, with 9 bases lining up with TRBD1. V lost 1 base, J lost 7 bases, and 4 bases stayed unmatched. The CDR3 spans 14 residues. CDR1 is SGHTA, CDR2 FQGNSA, per germline. The DNA for the CDR3 is TGTGCCAGCAGCTTAGGCGCGGGACAGGGTGAAGCTTTCTTT. This codes for CASSLGAGQGEAFF.

The chain uses TRBV30 and TRBJ1-1; tentatively, D is TRBD1 (5 bases). CDR1 GTSNPN and CDR2 SVGIG come from the germline V gene (reference sequence). This CDR3 region has 11 residues. Trimming cost V 0 bases and J 6 bases, with 5 bases left between them. The chain's CDR3 is CAWSVGPEAFF. As DNA, the CDR3 is TGTGCCTGGAGTGTGGGGCCTGAAGCTTTCTTT. The full variable domain, its missing parts supplied by reference TRBV30 and TRBJ1-1, is SQTIHQWPATLVQPVGSPLSLECTVEGTSNPNLYWYRQAAGRGLQLLFYSVGIGQISSEVPQNLSASRPQDRQFILSSKKLLLSDSGFYLCAWSVGPEAFFGQGTRLTVV.

The chain links TRBV6-2 or TRBV6-3 to TRBJ2-2, with D possibly matching TRBD2 (5 bases). V lost 0 bases and J 0 bases, leaving 11 bases between the germline ends. The CDR3 runs to 17 residues. Germline CDR1 reads MNHEY; CDR2 reads SVGEGT. This CDR3 reads CASSYSSSSPNTGELFF. CDR3 nucleotide sequence: TGTGCCAGCAGTTACTCGAGCTCTAGCCCGAACACCGGGGAGCTGTTTTTT.

This rearrangement joins TRBV7-9 to TRBJ1-3, with 7 bases that match TRBD1. V lost 6 bases and J lost 0; bases outside the gene matches: 11. This CDR3 comprises 17 residues. CDR1 and CDR2 (germline): SEHNR, FQNEAQ (reference sequence). CDR3 residues: CASSNGLGTDSGNTIYF. CDR3 sequence (DNA): TGTGCCAGCAGTAATGGACTCGGGACAGACTCTGGAAACACCATATATTTT.

The chain links TRBV15 to TRBJ2-6; 11 bases are shared with TRBD1. Germline lookup yields CDR1 LNHNV and CDR2 YYDKDF (reference sequence). This CDR3 has 18 amino acids. With V trimmed by 5 bases and J by 4 bases, 10 bases remained unmatched. In DNA, the CDR3 is TGTGCCACCAGCGAAACCAGGACAGGGGGCGCCGGGGCCAACGTCCTGACTTTC. As protein: CATSETRTGGAGANVLTF.

This clone appeared a single time. The rearrangement joins TRBV28 to TRBJ1-5, with TRBD1 as a possible D gene (6 bases). Trimming left V 7 bases short and J 5 bases short, with 15 bases between. Germline assignment: CDR1 MDHEN and CDR2 SYDVKM. This CDR3 contains 14 residues. DNA of the CDR3: TGTGCCAGCACACTAGGGGGGGCCCATCAGCCCCAGCATTTT. The encoded protein is CASTLGGAHQPQHF.

The V call is TRBV9, the J call TRBJ1-4, with a tentative D call TRBD1 (6 bases). The CDR3 is made up of 15 amino acids. Trimming shortened V by 7 bases and J by 4 bases, and 17 bases separated the two germline ends. Per germline, CDR1 SGDLS and CDR2 YYNGEE. The CDR3 sequence: CASGPGALFNEKLFF. The CDR3 coding sequence is TGTGCCAGCGGTCCAGGGGCCCTGTTTAATGAAAAACTGTTTTTT.

The V and J genes are TRBV28 and TRBJ2-7; a weak D match, TRBD1 (7 bases). V was trimmed by 7 bases and J by 1 base, leaving 14 bases between them. Germline V lookup: CDR1 MDHEN, CDR2 SYDVKM. The CDR3 has 14 amino acids. CDR3 sequence (DNA): TGTGCCAGCATCGAGACAGGGAGGTCCTACGAGCAGTACTTC. Its protein product is CASIETGRSYEQYF. Supplemented by reference TRBV28 and TRBJ2-7, the full variable domain reads DVKVTQSSRYLVKRTGEKVFLECVQDMDHENMFWYRQDPGLGLRLIYFSYDVKMKEKGDIPEGYSVSREKKERFSLILESASTNQTSMYLCASIETGRSYEQYFGPGTRLTVT.

The J gene is TRBJ2-7, the V gene TRBV5-1; 13 nucleotides match TRBD2. The length of the CDR3 is 17 residues. V lost 4 bases to trimming and J lost 1 base; unmatched junction nucleotides: 8. Germline V lookup: CDR1 SGHRS, CDR2 YFSETQ. Written as DNA, the CDR3 is TGCGCCAGCAGCCTTAGGACTAGCGGGAGTTATTCCTACGAGCAGTACTTC. Its translation is CASSLRTSGSYSYEQYF.

The rearrangement links TRBV14 to TRBJ2-7, with 10 bases identical to TRBD1. The CDR3 has 16 residues. Trimming cost V 2 bases and J 4 bases; bases outside gene matches: 8. From germline, CDR1 is SGHDN and CDR2 FVKESK. The CDR3 region has the DNA TGTGCCAGCAGCCAAATCCCGACAGGGGGCGGATACGAGCAGTACTTC. This translates into CASSQIPTGGGYEQYF.

The V and J genes are TRBV28 and TRBJ1-6; the match to TRBD1 covers 8 bases. CDR3 size: 15 residues. Trimming removed 4 bases from V and 14 bases from J; junction bases left unmatched: 13. The germline V gene has CDR1 MDHEN and CDR2 SYDVKM. This CDR3 is CASSYGTGAGSSLHF. CDR3 DNA: TGTGCCAGCAGTTACGGGACAGGAGCCGGATCTTCCCTCCACTTT.

The chain combines TRBV28 with TRBJ1-4; weak D call: TRBD1 (5 bases). Trimming left V 6 bases short and J 6 bases short, with 14 bases between. CDR1 is MDHEN and CDR2 is SYDVKM in the germline V gene. CDR3 length: 14 residues. The CDR3 region has the DNA TGTGCCAGCAGGGAGGGTGGGGGGTATGAAAAACTGTTTTTT. Protein product: CASREGGGYEKLFF.

This rearrangement joins TRBV19 to TRBJ1-5; D might be TRBD1 (5 bases). There are 16 residues in the CDR3. CDR1 is LNHDA, CDR2 SQIVND, per germline (reference sequence). The germline V and J ends were trimmed by 3 bases and 4 bases, with 16 bases remaining between them. CDR3 sequence reads: CASSIRGGDENQPQHF. In nucleotides, the CDR3 is TGTGCCAGTAGTATTCGGGGAGGGGATGAAAATCAGCCCCAGCATTTT.

This chain links TRBV7-6 with TRBJ2-4, with 12 bases that match TRBD2. CDR1 and CDR2 (germline): SGHVS, FNYEAQ. The CDR3 has 18 amino acids. Trimming cost V 2 bases and J 0 bases; bases outside gene matches: 5. In nucleotides, the CDR3 is TGTGCCAGCAGCTTACTAGCGGGAGGGAGTGTAGCCAAAAACATTCAGTACTTC. This codes for CASSLLAGGSVAKNIQYF.

This sequence joins TRBV19 and TRBJ2-6; tentatively, D is TRBD2 (5 bases). Trimming took 8 bases from V and 3 from J, leaving 20 bases between them. This CDR3 has 17 amino acids. Per the germline V gene, CDR1 is LNHDA and CDR2 is SQIVND (reference sequence). CDR3 sequence reads: CASGLAGRSSGANVLTF. The CDR3 region has the DNA TGTGCCAGTGGTCTCGCGGGCAGATCTAGTGGGGCCAACGTCCTGACTTTC.

This clone appeared once. The chain recombines TRBV18 with TRBJ1-4; D perhaps matches TRBD1 (5 bases). The length of the CDR3 is 15 residues. Trimming stripped 2 bases from V and 8 bases from J, with 15 bases between. CDR1 and CDR2 (germline): KGHSH, LQKENI. The CDR3 region is CASSPMWGDLEKLFF. Here the CDR3 DNA reads TGTGCCAGCTCACCAATGTGGGGGGATCTGGAAAAACTGTTTTTT. Full variable domain (outside the CDR3, taken from reference TRBV18 and TRBJ1-4): NAGVMQNPRHLVRRRGQEARLRCSPMKGHSHVYWYRQLPEEGLKFMVYLQKENIIDESGMPKERFSAEFPKEGPSILRIQQVVRGDSAAYFCASSPMWGDLEKLFFGSGTQLSVL.

The chain has TRBV11-2 and TRBJ2-1; perhaps TRBD2 as D (7 bases). V was clipped by 4 bases and J by 6 bases, with 13 bases between them. The CDR3 consists of 14 residues. Per the germline V gene, CDR1 is SGHAT and CDR2 is FQNNGV. This CDR3 is CASSSLGGANEQFF. The CDR3 DNA follows: TGTGCCAGCAGCTCCCTGGGGGGGGCCAATGAGCAGTTCTTC.

V is TRBV19 and J is TRBJ2-7; 7 bases agree with TRBD2. The CDR3 length is 14 residues. Germline V gives CDR1 LNHDA, CDR2 SQIVND (reference sequence). With 3 bases clipped from V and 2 bases from J, the junction kept 4 bases outside the gene matches. The CDR3, as DNA: TGTGCCAGTAGTATCGGGAGGCTCGCCTACGAGCAGTACTTC. The encoded protein is CASSIGRLAYEQYF.

This chain uses TRBV10-1 with TRBJ2-3; D possibly corresponds to TRBD2 (6 bases). From germline, CDR1 is WNHNN and CDR2 SYGVQD (reference sequence). The germline V and J ends were trimmed by 6 bases and 6 bases, with 22 bases remaining between them. CDR3 length: 16 amino acids. Written as DNA, the CDR3 is TGCGCCAGCAGCGGAAGTGGGGGGAGAGGTTGGGATACGCAGTATTTT. Amino acids: CASSGSGGRGWDTQYF.

The chain recombines TRBV7-3 with TRBJ2-7, with no clear D. Germline V gene sequence: CDR1 SGHTA, CDR2 FQGTGA. V lost 4 bases and J 6 bases, leaving 13 bases between the germline ends. The CDR3 spans 13 residues. CDR3 sequence reads: CASSSDPWSEQYF. For the CDR3, the DNA is TGTGCCAGCAGCTCAGACCCCTGGAGCGAGCAGTACTTC.